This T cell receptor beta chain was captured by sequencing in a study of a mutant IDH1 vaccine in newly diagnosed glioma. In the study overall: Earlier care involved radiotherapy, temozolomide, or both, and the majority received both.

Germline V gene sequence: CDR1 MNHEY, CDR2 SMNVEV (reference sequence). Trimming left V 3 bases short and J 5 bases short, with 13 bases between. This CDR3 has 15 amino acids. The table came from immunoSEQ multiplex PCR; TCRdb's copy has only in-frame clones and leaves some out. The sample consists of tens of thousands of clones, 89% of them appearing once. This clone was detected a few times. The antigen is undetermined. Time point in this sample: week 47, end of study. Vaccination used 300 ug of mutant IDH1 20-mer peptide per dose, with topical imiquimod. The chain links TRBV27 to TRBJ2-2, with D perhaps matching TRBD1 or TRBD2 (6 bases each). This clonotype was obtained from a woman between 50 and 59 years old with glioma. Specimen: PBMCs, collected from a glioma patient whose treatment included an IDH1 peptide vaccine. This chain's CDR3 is CASSLYGGVTGELFF. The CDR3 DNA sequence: TGTGCCAGCAGTTTGTACGGGGGCGTGACCGGGGAGCTGTTTTTT.